This entry concerns a single T cell receptor (beta chain). This clonotype has ten or more counts. It has no known antigen specificity. No much larger clonotype is one base removed from it; base qualities were not supplied. The data were produced on an Illumina HiSeq 2500. Quantitative 5'-RACE with molecular barcodes was the method used to prepare the TCR beta libraries. The original pipeline was this. A new computational method, built on a probabilistic model of VDJ rearrangement, was used to identify disease-linked TCR variants. TCRdb cleaned the public reads at Q25 with fastp, built clones with MiXCR and kept in-frame beta chains. Rows merge per CDR3 protein into single entries with the most common DNA and genes. The V and J calls follow TCRdb's processing rather than the paper's. This sample comprises over 200,000 distinct CDR3 sequences, 18% of them detected only once. The top ten hold about two fifths of the sample.

The CDR3 runs 13 amino acids, cysteine and phenylalanine included. Only the CDR3 region is kept as DNA, spanning 39 bases read in frame from base 1. The germline V gene (reference sequence) sets CDR1 to LNHNV and CDR2 to YYDKDF. V is cut by 1 base and J by 8 bases, and the space between the germline ends is 11 bases. The source of the sample is a study of CD8 T cells in ankylosing spondylitis (dated by TCRdb to 2015 to 2018). Some background on the complete study: The study profiled T cell receptor beta repertoires in healthy donors and ankylosing spondylitis patients to find disease-linked TCR variants. The whole study cohort included 85 to 120 healthy donors and 20 to 25 ankylosing spondylitis patients. Peripheral blood was sampled, and synovial fluid was additionally collected from ankylosing spondylitis patients. Findings and caveats that apply to the study as a whole: According to the report, matched synovial fluid samples from ankylosing spondylitis patients were significantly enriched for the disease-linked clones. A CD8+ phenotype was shown by the disease-linked clones, which were found at relatively low frequencies in peripheral blood. A TCR beta motif of seven or eight highly homologous amino acid variants appeared characteristic of blood from ankylosing spondylitis patients. Some TCR beta motif variants had previously been reported in synovial fluid and blood of reactive arthritis patients, which suggested common disease-initiation mechanisms.

The rearrangement combines TRBV15 with TRBJ1-2; the D gene lacks a confident call. Sequencing input: blood, either unsorted or a sorted T cell fraction (not recorded which). The TCR sequence derives from a male donor with ankylosing spondylitis. The DNA reads as follows: TGTGCCACCAGCAGAGTACCGACTGCCGGCTACACCTTC. This is translated as CATSRVPTAGYTF.